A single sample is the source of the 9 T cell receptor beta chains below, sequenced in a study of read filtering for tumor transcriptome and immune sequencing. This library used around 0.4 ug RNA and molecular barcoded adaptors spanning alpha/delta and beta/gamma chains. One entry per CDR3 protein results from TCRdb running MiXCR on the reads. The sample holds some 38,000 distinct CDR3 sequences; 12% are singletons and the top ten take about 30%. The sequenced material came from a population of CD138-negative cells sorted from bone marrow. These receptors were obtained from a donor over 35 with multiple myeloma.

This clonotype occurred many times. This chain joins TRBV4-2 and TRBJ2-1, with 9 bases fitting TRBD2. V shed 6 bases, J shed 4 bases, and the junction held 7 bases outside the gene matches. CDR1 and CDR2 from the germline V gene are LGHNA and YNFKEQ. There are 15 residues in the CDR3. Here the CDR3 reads CASSQSGGLYNEQFF. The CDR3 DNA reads TGTGCCAGCAGTCAGAGCGGGGGGCTTTACAATGAGCAGTTCTTC.

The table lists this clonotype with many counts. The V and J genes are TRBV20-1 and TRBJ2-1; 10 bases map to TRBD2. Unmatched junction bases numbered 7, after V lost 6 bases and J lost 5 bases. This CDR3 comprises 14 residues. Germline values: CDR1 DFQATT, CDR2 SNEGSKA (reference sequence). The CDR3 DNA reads TGCAGTGCGCCTCCTAGCGGGGGACACAATGAGCAGTTCTTC. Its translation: CSAPPSGGHNEQFF.

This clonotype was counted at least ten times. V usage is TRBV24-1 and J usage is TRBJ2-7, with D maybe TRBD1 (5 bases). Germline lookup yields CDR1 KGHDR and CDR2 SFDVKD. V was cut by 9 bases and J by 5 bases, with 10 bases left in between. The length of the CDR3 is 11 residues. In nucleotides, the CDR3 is TGTGCCACCTCTTGGGGCCACGAGCAGTACTTC. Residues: CATSWGHEQYF.

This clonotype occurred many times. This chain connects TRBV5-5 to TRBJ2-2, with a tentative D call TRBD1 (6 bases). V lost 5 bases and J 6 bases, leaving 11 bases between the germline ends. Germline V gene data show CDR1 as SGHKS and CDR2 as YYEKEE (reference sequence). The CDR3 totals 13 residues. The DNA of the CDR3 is TGTGCCAGCAGTCAGGGGTATCCCGGGGAGCTGTTTTTT. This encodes CASSQGYPGELFF.

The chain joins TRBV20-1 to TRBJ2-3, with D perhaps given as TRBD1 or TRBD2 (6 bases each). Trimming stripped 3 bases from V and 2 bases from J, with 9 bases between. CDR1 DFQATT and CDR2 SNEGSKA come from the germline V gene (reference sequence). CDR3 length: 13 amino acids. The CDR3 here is CSASWGATDTQYF. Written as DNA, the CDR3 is TGCAGTGCTAGTTGGGGGGCCACAGATACGCAGTATTTT.

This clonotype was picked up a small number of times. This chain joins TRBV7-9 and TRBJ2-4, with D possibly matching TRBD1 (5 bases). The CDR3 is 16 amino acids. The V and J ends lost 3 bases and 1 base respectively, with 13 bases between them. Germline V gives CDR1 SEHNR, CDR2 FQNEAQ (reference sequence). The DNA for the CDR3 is TGTGCCAGCAGCTTTGACCCCACAGGTGCCAAAAACATTCAGTACTTC. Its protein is CASSFDPTGAKNIQYF.

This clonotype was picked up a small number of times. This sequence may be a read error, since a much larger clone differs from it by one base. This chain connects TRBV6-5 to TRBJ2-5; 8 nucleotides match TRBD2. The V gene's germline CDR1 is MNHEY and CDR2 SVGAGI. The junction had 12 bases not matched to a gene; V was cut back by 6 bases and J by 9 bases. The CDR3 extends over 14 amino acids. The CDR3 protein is CASSPGGGLAAQYF. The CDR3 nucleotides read TGTGCCAGCAGCCCCGGGGGGGGTCTGGCGGCCCAGTACTTC.

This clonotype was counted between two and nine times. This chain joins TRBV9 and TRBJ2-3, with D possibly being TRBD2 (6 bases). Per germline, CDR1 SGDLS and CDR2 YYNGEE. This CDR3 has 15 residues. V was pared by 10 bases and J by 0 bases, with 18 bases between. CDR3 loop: CAQQEGASSTDTQYF. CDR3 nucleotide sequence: TGTGCCCAACAGGAGGGCGCCTCTAGCACAGATACGCAGTATTTT.

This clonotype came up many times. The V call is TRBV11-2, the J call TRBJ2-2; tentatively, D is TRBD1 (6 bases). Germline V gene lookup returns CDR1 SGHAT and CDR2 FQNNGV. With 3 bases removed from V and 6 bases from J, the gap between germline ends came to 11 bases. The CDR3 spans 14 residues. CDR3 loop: CASSFNRDAGELFF. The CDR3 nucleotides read TGTGCCAGCAGCTTTAACAGGGACGCCGGGGAGCTGTTTTTT.